This T cell receptor (beta chain) was documented in a study of blood T cell repertoires in COVID-19. Clones were sequenced by immunoSEQ multiplex PCR, and TCRdb holds only the in-frame ones, with some missing. Here the sample spans nearly 200,000 clones, about 85% being singletons. This clone qualifies as medium-sized (0.01 to 0.1%). Other nucleotide sequences from this sample produce the same CDR3. The length of the CDR3 is 15 residues. V lost 1 base and J lost 3, with 12 bases in between. Germline assignment: CDR1 SGHDN and CDR2 FVKESK. The chain carries TRBV14 and TRBJ1-1; D gene uncertain. The sequenced material came from peripheral blood. The source of this sequence is a man aged 60-69 years with COVID-19, enrolled during active disease. CDR3 loop: CASSQVTGWDTEAFF. In DNA form, the CDR3 reads TGTGCCAGCAGCCAAGTAACGGGATGGGACACTGAAGCTTTCTTT.